The sequence of this T cell receptor beta chain was determined in a study of blood T cell repertoires in COVID-19. The wider study: Spain, Italy and the United States supplied samples that represented acute and convalescent COVID-19.

Looked up from germline, CDR1 is SGHRS and CDR2 is YFSETQ. The V end lost 5 bases, the J end lost 4 bases, and 10 bases lay between the germline ends. The CDR3 has 13 residues. Ages ranged from about 18 to 89 years, with residence in under 25 US areas. Method: immunoSEQ multiplex PCR; TCRdb's copy keeps in-frame clones and lacks some. Of fewer than 300,000 clones listed, over 75% were seen once; the top ten hold 15%. This chain joins TRBV5-1 and TRBJ1-3; perhaps TRBD1 as D (5 bases). Sequences were obtained from PBMCs or T cells enriched from blood (not recorded which). The receptor's source is a man in his late teens or twenties who had recovered from COVID-19. The CDR3 here is CASRDPGGNTIYF. The CDR3 DNA follows: TGCGCCAGCAGAGACCCAGGGGGAAACACCATATATTTT. Combining the CDR3 with reference TRBV5-1 and TRBJ1-3 gives the whole variable domain KAGVTQTPRYLIKTRGQQVTLSCSPISGHRSVSWYQQTPGQGLQFLFEYFSETQRNKGNFPGRFSGRQFSNSRSEMNVSTLELGDSALYLCASRDPGGNTIYFGEGSWLTVV.